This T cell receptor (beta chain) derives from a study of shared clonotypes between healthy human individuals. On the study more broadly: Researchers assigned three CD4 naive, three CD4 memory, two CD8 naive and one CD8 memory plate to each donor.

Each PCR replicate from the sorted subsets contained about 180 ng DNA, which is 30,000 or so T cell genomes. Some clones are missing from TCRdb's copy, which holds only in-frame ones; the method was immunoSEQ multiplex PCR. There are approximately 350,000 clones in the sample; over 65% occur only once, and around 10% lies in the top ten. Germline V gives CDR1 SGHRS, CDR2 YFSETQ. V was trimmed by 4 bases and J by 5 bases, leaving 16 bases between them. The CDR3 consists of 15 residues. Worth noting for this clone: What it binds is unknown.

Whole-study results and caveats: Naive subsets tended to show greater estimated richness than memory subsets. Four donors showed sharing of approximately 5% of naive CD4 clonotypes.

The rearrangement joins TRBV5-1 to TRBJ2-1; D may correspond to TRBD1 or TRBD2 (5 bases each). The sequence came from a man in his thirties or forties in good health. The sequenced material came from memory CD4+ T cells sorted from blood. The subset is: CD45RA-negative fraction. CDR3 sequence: CASSPSPGQHNEQFF. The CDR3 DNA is TGCGCCAGCAGCCCCTCTCCGGGGCAACACAATGAGCAGTTCTTC.